This paragraph reports one T cell receptor beta chain. With V trimmed by 5 bases and J by 10 bases, 11 bases remained unmatched. Germline-derived CDR1 and CDR2 are LNHDA and SQIVND (reference sequence). The CDR3 loop spans 14 amino acids. The record originates from a study of beta chain features in type 1 diabetes. By way of CD45RO/CCR7/CD25/CD127/CD95/CD27, the CD4+ regulatory, stem cell-like memory, central memory and naive cells were sorted. All sorted populations exceeded 95% purity. Isolated RNA was reverse transcribed in full, so expressed TCRB transcripts were sequenced. Sequencing was performed with immunoSEQ multiplex PCR; in TCRdb, only in-frame clones are kept and a portion is missing. The sample includes fewer than 900,000 clones, roughly 15% of them seen just once.

This clonotype was sampled from a woman under 30 in good health. Sample: naive CD4+ T cells from blood. The chain recombines TRBV19 with TRBJ2-1; TRBD1 aligns across 7 bases. The CDR3 reads CASSSGTALNEQFF. The CDR3 DNA follows: TGTGCCAGTAGTTCAGGGACAGCCCTGAACGAGCAGTTCTTC.